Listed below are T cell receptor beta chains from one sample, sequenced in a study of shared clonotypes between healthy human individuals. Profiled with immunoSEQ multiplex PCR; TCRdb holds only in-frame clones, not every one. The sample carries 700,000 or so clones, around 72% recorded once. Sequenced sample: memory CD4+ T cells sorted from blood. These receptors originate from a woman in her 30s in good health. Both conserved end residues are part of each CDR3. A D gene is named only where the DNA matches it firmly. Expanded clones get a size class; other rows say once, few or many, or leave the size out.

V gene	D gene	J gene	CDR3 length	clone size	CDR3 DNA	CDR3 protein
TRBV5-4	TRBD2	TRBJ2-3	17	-	TGTGCCAGCAGCTTGAGGACTAGCGGGAGTCAGACAGATACGCAGTATTTT	CASSLRTSGSQTDTQYF
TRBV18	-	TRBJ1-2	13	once	TGTGCCAGCTCTAAACGGGACAACTATGGCTACACCTTC	CASSKRDNYGYTF
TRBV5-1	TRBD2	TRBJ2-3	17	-	TGCGCCAGCAGCTTGACAACGACTAGCGGGAGCACAGATACGCAGTATTTT	CASSLTTTSGSTDTQYF
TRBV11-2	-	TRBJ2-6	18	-	TGTGCCAGCAGCTCTGCGCAAATCGGGGACTCTGGGGCCAACGTCCTGACTTTC	CASSSAQIGDSGANVLTF
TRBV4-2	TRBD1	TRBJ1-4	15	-	TGTGCCAGCAGCCAAGTCGGACAGGTTAATGAAAAACTGTTTTTT	CASSQVGQVNEKLFF
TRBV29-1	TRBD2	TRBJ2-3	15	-	TGCAGCGTTGATGACAGCGGGAGAGGGACAGATACGCAGTATTTT	CSVDDSGRGTDTQYF
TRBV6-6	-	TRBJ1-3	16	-	TGTGCCTCCCATCAAGGACAGACCGGGACTGGAAACACCATATATTTT	CASHQGQTGTGNTIYF
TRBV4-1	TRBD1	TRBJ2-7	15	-	TGCGCCAGCAGCCAGCCCGGGACAGTCCCCACCGAGCAGTACTTC	CASSQPGTVPTEQYF
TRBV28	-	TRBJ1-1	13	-	TGTGCCAGCAAGCCGGGTACCAGAACTGAAGCTTTCTTT	CASKPGTRTEAFF
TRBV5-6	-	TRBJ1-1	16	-	TGTGCCAGCAGCTTCTTCCAGGGCACAAGGAACACTGAAGCTTTCTTT	CASSFFQGTRNTEAFF
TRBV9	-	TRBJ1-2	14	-	TGTGCCAGCAGCCCACACTGGGGGGCCGAAGGCTACACCTTC	CASSPHWGAEGYTF
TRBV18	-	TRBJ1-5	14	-	TGTGCCAGCTCACCGGACAGTAGCAATCAGCCCCAGCATTTT	CASSPDSSNQPQHF
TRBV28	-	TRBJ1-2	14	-	TGTGCCAGCAGCCGTACAGACAGCCCCTATGGCTACACCTTC	CASSRTDSPYGYTF
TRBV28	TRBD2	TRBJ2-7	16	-	TGTGCCAGCACTCCGGGGGGTAGCGGGAGCTGGTACGAGCAGTACTTC	CASTPGGSGSWYEQYF
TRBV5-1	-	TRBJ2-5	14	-	TGCGCCAGCAGCGAGGCCCACCCCCAAGAGACCCAGTACTTC	CASSEAHPQETQYF
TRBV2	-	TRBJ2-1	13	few	TGTGCCAGCAGCCCCCTACTCCTAAATGAGCAGTTCTTC	CASSPLLLNEQFF
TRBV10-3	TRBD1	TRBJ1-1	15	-	TGTGCCATCAGTGAGTCTCAGGGGGCGAGCACTGAAGCTTTCTTT	CAISESQGASTEAFF
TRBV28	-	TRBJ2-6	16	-	TGTGCCAGCACCAACTTATCCCTCCTAGGGGCCAACGTCCTGACTTTC	CASTNLSLLGANVLTF
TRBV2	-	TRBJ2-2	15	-	TGTGCCAGCAGGGCCCTGACAGGAGGAACCGGGGAGCTGTTTTTT	CASRALTGGTGELFF
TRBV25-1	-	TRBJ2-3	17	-	TGTGCCAGCAGCGCGGCAGGGGTTAGCGGGAGCACAGATACGCAGTATTTT	CASSAAGVSGSTDTQYF
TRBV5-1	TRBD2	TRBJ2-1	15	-	TGCGCCAGCAGCTTGGGACTAGCGGGAATGAATGAGCAGTTCTTC	CASSLGLAGMNEQFF
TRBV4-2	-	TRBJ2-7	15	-	TGTGCCAGCAGCCCCCCGACAGCAGAAGCCTACGAGCAGTACTTC	CASSPPTAEAYEQYF
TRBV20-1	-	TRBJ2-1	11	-	TGCAGTGCTATACAATACAATGAGCAGTTCTTC	CSAIQYNEQFF
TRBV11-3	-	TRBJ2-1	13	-	TGTGCCAGCAGCTTAAAGAGCTACAATGAGCAGTTCTTC	CASSLKSYNEQFF
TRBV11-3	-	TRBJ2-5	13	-	TGTGCCAGCAGCCCCGGAGGGGCGGAGACCCAGTACTTC	CASSPGGAETQYF
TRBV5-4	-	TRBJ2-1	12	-	TGTGCCAGCAGCTTACAGGGACCTGAGCAGTTCTTC	CASSLQGPEQFF
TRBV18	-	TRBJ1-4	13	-	TGTGCCAGCTCACGGAATAGGGGCGAAAAACTGTTTTTT	CASSRNRGEKLFF
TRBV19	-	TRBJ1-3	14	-	TGTGCCAGTAGTCCGGCAGACTCTGGAAACACCATATATTTT	CASSPADSGNTIYF
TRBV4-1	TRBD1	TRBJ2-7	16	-	TGCGCCAGCAGCCCTGGACAGGGGGCGCTTAGAAACGAGCAGTACTTC	CASSPGQGALRNEQYF
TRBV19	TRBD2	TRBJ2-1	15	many	TGTGCCAGTAGTACGGGGCGACTAGCGGGAAATGAGCAGTTCTTC	CASSTGRLAGNEQFF
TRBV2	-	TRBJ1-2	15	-	TGTGCCAGCAGTGAATGGCCGGGGGCGCATTATGGCTACACCTTC	CASSEWPGAHYGYTF
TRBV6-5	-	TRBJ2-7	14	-	TGTGCCAGCAGCCGAGGGGCAAGACCCTACGAGCAGTACTTC	CASSRGARPYEQYF
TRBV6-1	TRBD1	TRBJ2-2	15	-	TGTGCCAGCAAAAGACAGGGGGTGGATACCGGGGAGCTGTTTTTT	CASKRQGVDTGELFF
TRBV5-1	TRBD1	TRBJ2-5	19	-	TGCGCCAGCAGCCCGCACGGACAGGGGATATCAGGAGCGCAAGAGACCCAGTACTTC	CASSPHGQGISGAQETQYF
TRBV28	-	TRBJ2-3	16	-	TGTGCCAGCAGTTTACGTCTAGGAGGCGGCACAGATACGCAGTATTTT	CASSLRLGGGTDTQYF
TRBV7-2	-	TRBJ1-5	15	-	TGTGCCAGCAGCTTAGCGCAGGGGATGTTACAGCCCCAGCATTTT	CASSLAQGMLQPQHF
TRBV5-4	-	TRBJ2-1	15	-	TGTGCCAGCAGCTTTGGACGAAATTCCTACAATGAGCAGTTCTTC	CASSFGRNSYNEQFF
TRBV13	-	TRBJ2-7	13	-	TGTGCCAGCAGCTTAGGGCGGAACTACGAGCAGTACTTC	CASSLGRNYEQYF
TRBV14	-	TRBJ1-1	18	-	TGTGCCAGCAGCCCTTTGGAGGGGGGCCAGGGAGGGAATTACGGAGCTTTCTTT	CASSPLEGGQGGNYGAFF
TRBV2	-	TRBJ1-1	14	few	TGTGCCTGCACGGGTGTCCTGATGAACACTGAAGCTTTCTTT	CACTGVLMNTEAFF
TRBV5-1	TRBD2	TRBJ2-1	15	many	TGCGCCAGCAGCTTTTCTAGCGGGGGGTACAATGAGCAGTTCTTC	CASSFSSGGYNEQFF
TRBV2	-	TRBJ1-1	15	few	TGTGCCAGCAAAGGGGAAGGGATGATGAACACTGAAGCTTTCTTT	CASKGEGMMNTEAFF